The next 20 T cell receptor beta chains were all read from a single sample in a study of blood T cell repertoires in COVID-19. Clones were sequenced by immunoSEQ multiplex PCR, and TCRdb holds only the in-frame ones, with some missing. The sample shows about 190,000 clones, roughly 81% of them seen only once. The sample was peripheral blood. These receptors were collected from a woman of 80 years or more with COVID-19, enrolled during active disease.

The CDR3: CASSWTGGYHEQYF. DNA of the CDR3: TGTGCCAGCAGTTGGACAGGGGGTTACCACGAGCAGTACTTC. The chain couples TRBV27 to TRBJ2-7, with TRBD1 identical over 10 bases. V shed 4 bases, J shed 5 bases, and the junction held 5 bases outside the gene matches. Germline V gives CDR1 MNHEY, CDR2 SMNVEV (reference sequence). CDR3 length: 14 residues.

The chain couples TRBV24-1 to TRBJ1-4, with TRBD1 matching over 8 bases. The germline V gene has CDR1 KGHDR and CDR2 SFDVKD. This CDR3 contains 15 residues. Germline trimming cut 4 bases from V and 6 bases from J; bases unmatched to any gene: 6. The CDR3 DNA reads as TGTGCCACCAGTGACCCAGGGGGCGGAGATGAAAAACTGTTTTTT. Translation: CATSDPGGGDEKLFF.

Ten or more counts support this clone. CDR3 residues: CATSDVLAGSYNEQFF. The CDR3 coding sequence is TGTGCCACCAGTGATGTGCTAGCGGGGTCCTACAATGAGCAGTTCTTC. The chain employs TRBV24-1 and TRBJ2-1; TRBD2 aligns across 9 bases. There are 16 residues in the CDR3. V lost 3 bases, J lost 1 base, and 3 bases stayed unmatched. The germline gives CDR1 KGHDR, CDR2 SFDVKD.

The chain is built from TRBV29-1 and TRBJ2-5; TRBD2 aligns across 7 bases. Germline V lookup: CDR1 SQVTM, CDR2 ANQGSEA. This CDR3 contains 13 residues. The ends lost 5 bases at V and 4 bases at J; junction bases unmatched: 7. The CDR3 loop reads CSVLWEGPETQYF. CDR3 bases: TGCAGCGTTTTGTGGGAGGGCCCAGAGACCCAGTACTTC. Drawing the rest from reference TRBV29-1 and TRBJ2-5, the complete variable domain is SAVISQKPSRDICQRGTSLTIQCQVDSQVTMMFWYRQQPGQSLTLIATANQGSEATYESGFVIDKFPISRPNLTFSTLTVSNMSPEDSSIYLCSVLWEGPETQYFGPGTRLLVL.

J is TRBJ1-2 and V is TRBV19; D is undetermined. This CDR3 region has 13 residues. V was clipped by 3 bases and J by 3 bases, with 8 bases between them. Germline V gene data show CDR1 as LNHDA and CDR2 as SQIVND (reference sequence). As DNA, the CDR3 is TGTGCCAGTAGTATCGGCAGCGACTATGGCTACACCTTC. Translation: CASSIGSDYGYTF.

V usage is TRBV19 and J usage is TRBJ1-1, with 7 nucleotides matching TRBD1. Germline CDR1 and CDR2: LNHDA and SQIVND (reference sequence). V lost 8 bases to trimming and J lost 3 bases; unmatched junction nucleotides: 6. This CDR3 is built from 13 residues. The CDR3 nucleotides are TGTGCCAGTGTAAGGGACAGACACACTGAAGCTTTCTTT. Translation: CASVRDRHTEAFF.

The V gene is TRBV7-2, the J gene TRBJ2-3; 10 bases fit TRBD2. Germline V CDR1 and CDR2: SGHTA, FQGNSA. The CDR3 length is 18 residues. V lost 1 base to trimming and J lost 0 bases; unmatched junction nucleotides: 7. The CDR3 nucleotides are TGTGCCAGCAGCTTAGGGGTAGCGGGGGGATCTAGCACAGATACGCAGTATTTT. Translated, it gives CASSLGVAGGSSTDTQYF.

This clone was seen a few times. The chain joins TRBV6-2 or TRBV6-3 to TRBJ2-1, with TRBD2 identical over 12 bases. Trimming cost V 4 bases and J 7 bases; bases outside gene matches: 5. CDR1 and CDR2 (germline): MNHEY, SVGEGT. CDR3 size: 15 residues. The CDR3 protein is CASSSLAGGLNEQFF. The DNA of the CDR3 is TGTGCCAGCAGTTCCCTAGCGGGGGGGCTTAATGAGCAGTTCTTC.

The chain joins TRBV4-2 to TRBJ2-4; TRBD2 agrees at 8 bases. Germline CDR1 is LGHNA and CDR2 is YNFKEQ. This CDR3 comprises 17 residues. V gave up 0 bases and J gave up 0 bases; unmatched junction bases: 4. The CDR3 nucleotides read TGTGCCAGCAGCCAAGATTGGCGGGGGGTAGCCAAAAACATTCAGTACTTC. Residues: CASSQDWRGVAKNIQYF.

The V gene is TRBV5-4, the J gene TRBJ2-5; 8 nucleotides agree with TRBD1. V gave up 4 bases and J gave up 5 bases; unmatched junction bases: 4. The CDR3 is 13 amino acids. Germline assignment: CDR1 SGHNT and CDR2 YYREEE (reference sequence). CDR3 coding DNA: TGTGCCAGCAGCAAGAACAGGGGGGAGACCCAGTACTTC. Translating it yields CASSKNRGETQYF.

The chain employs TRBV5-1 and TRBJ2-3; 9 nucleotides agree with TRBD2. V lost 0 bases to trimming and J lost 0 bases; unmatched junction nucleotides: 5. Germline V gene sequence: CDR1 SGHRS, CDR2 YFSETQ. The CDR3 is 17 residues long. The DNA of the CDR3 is TGCGCCAGCAGCTTGGCCTTAGCGGGGGCAAGCACAGATACGCAGTATTTT. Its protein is CASSLALAGASTDTQYF.

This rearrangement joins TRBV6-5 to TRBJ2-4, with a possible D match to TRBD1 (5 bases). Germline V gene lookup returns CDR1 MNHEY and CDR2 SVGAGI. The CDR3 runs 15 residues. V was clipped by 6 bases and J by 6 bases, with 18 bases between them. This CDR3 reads CASSSTDQGPNIQYF. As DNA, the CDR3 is TGTGCCAGCAGCTCGACAGATCAAGGACCAAACATTCAGTACTTC.

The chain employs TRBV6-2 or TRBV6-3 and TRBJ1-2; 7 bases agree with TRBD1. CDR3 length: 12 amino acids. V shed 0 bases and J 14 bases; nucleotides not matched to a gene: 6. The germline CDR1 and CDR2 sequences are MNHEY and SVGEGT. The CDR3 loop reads CASSYSRQGGTF. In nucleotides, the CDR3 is TGTGCCAGCAGTTACTCGCGACAGGGTGGTACCTTC.

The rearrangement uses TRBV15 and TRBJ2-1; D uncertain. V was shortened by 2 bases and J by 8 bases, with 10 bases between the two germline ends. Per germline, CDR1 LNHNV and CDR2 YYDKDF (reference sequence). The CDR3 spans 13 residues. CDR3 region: CATSRFLVDEQFF. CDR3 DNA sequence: TGTGCCACCAGCAGATTCCTAGTCGATGAGCAGTTCTTC.

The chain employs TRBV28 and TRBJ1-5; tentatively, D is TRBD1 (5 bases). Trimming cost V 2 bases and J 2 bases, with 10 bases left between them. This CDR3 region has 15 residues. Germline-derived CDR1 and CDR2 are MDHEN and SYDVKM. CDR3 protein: CASSLGGGRNQPQHF. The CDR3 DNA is TGTGCCAGCAGTTTAGGGGGAGGGCGCAATCAGCCCCAGCATTTT. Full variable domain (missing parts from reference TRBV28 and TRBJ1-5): DVKVTQSSRYLVKRTGEKVFLECVQDMDHENMFWYRQDPGLGLRLIYFSYDVKMKEKGDIPEGYSVSREKKERFSLILESASTNQTSMYLCASSLGGGRNQPQHFGDGTRLSIL.

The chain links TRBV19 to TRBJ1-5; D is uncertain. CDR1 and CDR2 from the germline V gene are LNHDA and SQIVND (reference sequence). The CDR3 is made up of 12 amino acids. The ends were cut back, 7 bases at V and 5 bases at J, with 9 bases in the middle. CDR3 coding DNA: TGTGCCAGTAAAACGGGAGATCAGCCCCAGCATTTT. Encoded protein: CASKTGDQPQHF.

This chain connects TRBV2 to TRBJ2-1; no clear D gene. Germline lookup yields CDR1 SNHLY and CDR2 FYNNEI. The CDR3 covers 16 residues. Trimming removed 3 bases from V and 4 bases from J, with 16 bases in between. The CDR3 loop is CASSDLRPALYNEQFF. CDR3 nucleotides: TGTGCCAGCAGTGACCTCAGGCCGGCCTTATACAATGAGCAGTTCTTC.

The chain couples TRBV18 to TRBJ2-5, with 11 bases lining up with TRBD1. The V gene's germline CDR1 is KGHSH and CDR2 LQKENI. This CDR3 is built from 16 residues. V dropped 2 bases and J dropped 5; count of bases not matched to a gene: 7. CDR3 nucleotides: TGTGCCAGCTCACCAAGGACAGGGGGCCTTGGGGAGACCCAGTACTTC. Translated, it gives CASSPRTGGLGETQYF.

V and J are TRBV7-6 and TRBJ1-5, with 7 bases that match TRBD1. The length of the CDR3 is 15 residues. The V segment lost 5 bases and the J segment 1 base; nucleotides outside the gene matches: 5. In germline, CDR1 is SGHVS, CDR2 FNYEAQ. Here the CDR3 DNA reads TGTGCCAGCAGCCCAGGGACAGCCAGCAATCAGCCCCAGCATTTT. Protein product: CASSPGTASNQPQHF.

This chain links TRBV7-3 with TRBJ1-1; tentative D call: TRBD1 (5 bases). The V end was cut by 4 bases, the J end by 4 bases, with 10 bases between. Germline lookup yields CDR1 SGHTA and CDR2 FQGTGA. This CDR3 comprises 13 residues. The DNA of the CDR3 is TGTGCCAGCAGCTCCGCAGGGTCCACTGAAGCTTTCTTT. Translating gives CASSSAGSTEAFF. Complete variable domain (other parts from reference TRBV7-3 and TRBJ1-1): GAGVSQTPSNKVTEKGKYVELRCDPISGHTALYWYRQSLGQGPEFLIYFQGTGAADDSGLPNDRFFAVRPEGSVSTLKIQRTERGDSAVYLCASSSAGSTEAFFGQGTRLTVV.